Detailed here is one TCR beta chain. Its antigen is not yet known. No base quality information exists; no much larger clone differs at one position. The sample comes from a study of blood T cells in healthy people across ages (dated by TCRdb to 2013 to 2016). In the study overall: In model experiments, roughly one uniquely barcoded TCR beta cDNA molecule per two T cells was captured by template switching. The study analyzed two additional independent replicas of 1 million unique cDNA reads from the same blood draw for two donors, one aged 18 to 29 and one aged 80 or older. Donors of different ages were randomly distributed across sequencing lanes to avoid experimental bias. The donors were divided into four age groups: young (average approximately 17 years), middle-aged (around 41), aged (approximately 64) and long-lived (nearly 85). To track age-related changes in TCR beta repertoire diversity, the study relied on deep sequencing normalized with unique cDNA molecular identifiers.

What the study reported, not specific to this receptor: Conclusive comparison of naive and antigen-experienced compartments was prevented by the profiling of bulk unsorted PBMCs. Estimates of total diversity based on one million sequenced T cells were considered lower bounds and underestimates. Observed TCR beta diversity per million T cells fell roughly linearly with age, and a significant reduction was already apparent by age about 43. Observed TCR beta diversity correlated strongly with the percentage of naive T cells measured by flow cytometry. The long-lived group showed more naive CD4+ T cells, fewer expanded clones and increased TCR diversity than the aged group, suggesting age selection. Donor CMV infection status was unknown, potentially confounding age-related changes in expanded clonotypes.

Libraries came from 5' RACE. Sequencing took place on an Illumina HiSeq 2500. A second PCR of about 7 to 12 cycles was performed with a sample-barcoded 5' primer and a J-beta primer mix. Each TCR beta cDNA molecule received a unique molecular identifier from a template-switch 5' adaptor carrying 12 random nucleotides. At least 3 million CDR3-containing paired-end reads were obtained from each sample. First-strand cDNA was synthesized from all RNA with the Mint cDNA synthesis kit, primed by a TRBC-specific oligonucleotide. After uracil-DNA glycosylase treatment, a first 18-cycle PCR used universal primers M1SS and BC2_uni_R on all cDNA. Processing in the source paper ran as follows. For normalization, 1 million high-quality reads were randomly selected from each sample, with every read carrying a distinct molecular identifier. Instead of being binned into consensus sequences, reads that shared molecular identifiers were thrown out. MiTCR, with a Q25 quality threshold and the strictest error-elimination algorithm, was used for CDR3 identification, clonotype clustering and error correction. A nonparametric unseen species model with Euler transformation was used to estimate a lower bound on total TCR beta diversity. The raw public data were reprocessed by TCRdb itself: fastp quality trimming at Q25, MiXCR clonotype calling, in-frame beta chains only. Rows with one shared CDR3 protein collapse into an entry with the most common genes and DNA. TCRdb, not the original authors, processed these V and J calls. The sample has 1.5 million to 2 million distinct CDR3 sequences on record, about 50% of them singletons. Less than 2.5% of the sample is taken by the ten largest.

The roughly 39 donors, aged about 6 to 100 years, were systemically healthy Caucasian individuals from Russia. Around 10 milliliters of peripheral blood were collected from each donor into EDTA-treated Vacutainer tubes. Ficoll-Paque density-gradient centrifugation was used to isolate PBMCs, with at least 7 million obtained per sample. Total RNA was extracted from PBMCs with Trizol reagent, with at least 6 micrograms obtained per sample. For every donor, flow cytometry on a PBMC aliquot measured the percentage of naive CD45RAhigh/CD27high T cells. The CDR3, from cysteine to phenylalanine, totals 11 residues. This entry keeps only the CDR3 DNA: 33 bases, framed from base 1. Trimming takes 5 bases from V and 5 bases from J, and the germline ends sit 4 bases apart. In the germline V gene, CDR1 corresponds to LGHNT and CDR2 to FRNRAP.

The rearranged segments are TRBV12-5 and TRBJ2-1; the D gene remains uncertain. Sequencing was carried out using blood. The sequence was collected from a woman aged 40 to 50 in good health. This receptor carries the CDR3 CASGINNEQFF. The nucleotides read TGTGCTAGTGGTATAAACAATGAGCAGTTCTTC.